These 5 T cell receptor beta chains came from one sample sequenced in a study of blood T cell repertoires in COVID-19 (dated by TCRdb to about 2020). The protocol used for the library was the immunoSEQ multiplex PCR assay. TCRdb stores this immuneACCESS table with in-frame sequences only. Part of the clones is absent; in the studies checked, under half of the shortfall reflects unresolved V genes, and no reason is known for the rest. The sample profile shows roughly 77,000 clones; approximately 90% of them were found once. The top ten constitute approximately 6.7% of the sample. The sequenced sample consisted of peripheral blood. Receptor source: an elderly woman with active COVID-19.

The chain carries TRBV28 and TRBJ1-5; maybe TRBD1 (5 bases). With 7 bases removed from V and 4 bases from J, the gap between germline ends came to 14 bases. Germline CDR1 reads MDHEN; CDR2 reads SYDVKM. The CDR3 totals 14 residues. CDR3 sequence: CASTRAGINQPQHF. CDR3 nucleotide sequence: TGTGCCAGCACCAGGGCAGGGATTAATCAGCCCCAGCATTTT.

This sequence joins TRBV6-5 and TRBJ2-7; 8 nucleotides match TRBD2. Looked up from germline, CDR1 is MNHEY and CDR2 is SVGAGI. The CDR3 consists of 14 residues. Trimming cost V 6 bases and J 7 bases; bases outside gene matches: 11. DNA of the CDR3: TGTGCCAGCAGATCGGGACTAGTTCTAGGAGAGCAGTACTTC. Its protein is CASRSGLVLGEQYF.

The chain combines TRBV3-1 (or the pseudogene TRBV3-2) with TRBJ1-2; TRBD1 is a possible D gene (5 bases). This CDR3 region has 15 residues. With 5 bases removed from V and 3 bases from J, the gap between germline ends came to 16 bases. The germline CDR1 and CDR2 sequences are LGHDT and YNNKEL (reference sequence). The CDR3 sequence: CASSWGRRGDYGYTF. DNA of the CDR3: TGTGCCAGCAGCTGGGGCCGCCGGGGGGACTATGGCTACACCTTC.

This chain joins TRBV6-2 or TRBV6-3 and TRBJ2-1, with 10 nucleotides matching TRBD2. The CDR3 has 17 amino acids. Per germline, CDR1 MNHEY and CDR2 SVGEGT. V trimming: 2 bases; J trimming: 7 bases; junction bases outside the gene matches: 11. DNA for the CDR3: TGTGCCAGCAGTTACGCTCAGCTAGCGGGAGTAATGAATGAGCAGTTCTTC. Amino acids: CASSYAQLAGVMNEQFF.

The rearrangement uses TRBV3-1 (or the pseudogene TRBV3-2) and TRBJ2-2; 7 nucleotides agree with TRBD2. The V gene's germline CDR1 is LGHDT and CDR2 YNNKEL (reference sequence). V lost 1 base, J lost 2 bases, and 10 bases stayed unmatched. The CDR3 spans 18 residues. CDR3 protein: CASSQVFAGVDNTGELFF. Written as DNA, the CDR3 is TGTGCCAGCAGCCAAGTTTTCGCGGGAGTTGATAACACCGGGGAGCTGTTTTTT.